Sequencing of this T cell receptor (beta chain) was carried out in a study of patients and donors after allogeneic stem cell transplantation. The germline V and J ends were trimmed by 0 bases and 5 bases, with 11 bases remaining between them. The CDR3 runs 14 residues. Germline lookup yields CDR1 SGDLS and CDR2 YYNGEE. TCRdb used MiXCR to reprocess the RT-PCR reads, holding one entry per CDR3 protein. The sample lists about 410,000 distinct CDR3 sequences; 16% were seen once. The V and J genes are TRBV9 and TRBJ2-5; D call uncertain. The TCR sequence derives from a human donor who was either an allogeneic HSCT recipient or a stem cell or donor lymphocyte infusion donor (not recorded which). It is not recorded whose cells these are; they may come from a transplant donor. The sequenced material came from blood, either unsorted or a sorted T cell fraction (not recorded which). The CDR3 DNA reads TGTGCCAGCAGCGTAGAGGGTCTAGAGGAGACCCAGTACTTC. Its protein product is CASSVEGLEETQYF.